These T cell receptor beta chains were read from a single sample in a study of Graves' ophthalmopathy and Graves' hyperthyroidism. One entry per CDR3 protein, called by TCRdb with MiXCR from the multiplex PCR reads. Found here are 740,000 or so distinct CDR3 sequences, 40% of them singletons; the top ten hold approximately 43%. Specimen: peripheral blood. The receptors here all came from an adult man with Graves' ophthalmopathy. The CDR3 runs from the conserved cysteine through the conserved F or W. The order of the fields is V gene, J gene, clone size, D gene, CDR3 DNA, CDR3 protein. A D gene is named only where the DNA matches it firmly. Expanded clones get a size class; other rows say once, few or many, or leave the size out.

v_call: TRBV7-6
j_call: TRBJ2-2
clone_size: .
d_call: TRBD1
cdr3_nt: TGTGCCAGCAGCGAGCGGGACAGGGGTAACGCCGGGGAGCTGTTTTTT
cdr3_aa: CASSERDRGNAGELFF

v_call: TRBV6-5
j_call: TRBJ1-3
clone_size: few
d_call: .
cdr3_nt: TGTGCCAGCACCGAAGGAAACACCATATATTTT
cdr3_aa: CASTEGNTIYF

v_call: TRBV6-5
j_call: TRBJ2-7
clone_size: .
d_call: .
cdr3_nt: TGTGCCAGCAGATCTGATAGCGAGCAGTACTTC
cdr3_aa: CASRSDSEQYF

v_call: TRBV7-2
j_call: TRBJ1-1
clone_size: many
d_call: .
cdr3_nt: TGTGCCAGCAGCTTAGAAACGAGGACAGCCTCGCTCAAGTTT
cdr3_aa: CASSLETRTASLKF

v_call: TRBV24-1
j_call: TRBJ1-5
clone_size: .
d_call: TRBD1
cdr3_nt: TGTGCCACCAGTGACCCAGGGACAGGGAATCGTCAGCCCCAGCATTTT
cdr3_aa: CATSDPGTGNRQPQHF

v_call: TRBV7-9
j_call: TRBJ2-5
clone_size: .
d_call: .
cdr3_nt: TGTGCCAGCAGCTCACCCGGTGGACAGATACAAGAGACCCAGTACTTC
cdr3_aa: CASSSPGGQIQETQYF

v_call: TRBV7-9
j_call: TRBJ2-5
clone_size: .
d_call: TRBD2
cdr3_nt: TGTGCCGGCAGCTTGTGGCGGGAGTCGGAGACCCAGTACTTC
cdr3_aa: CAGSLWRESETQYF

v_call: TRBV29-1
j_call: TRBJ1-2
clone_size: many
d_call: TRBD1
cdr3_nt: TGCAGCGTTGAGATTTCAGGGGGAAACTATGGCTACACCTTC
cdr3_aa: CSVEISGGNYGYTF

v_call: TRBV19
j_call: TRBJ2-5
clone_size: many
d_call: .
cdr3_nt: TGTGCCAGTAGTTGGGCGGCGCAAGAGACCCAGTACTTC
cdr3_aa: CASSWAAQETQYF

v_call: TRBV13
j_call: TRBJ1-2
clone_size: few
d_call: TRBD1
cdr3_nt: TGTGCCAGCAGCTTAAGGGACAGGTCTTTTGGTGGCTACACCTTC
cdr3_aa: CASSLRDRSFGGYTF

v_call: TRBV10-3
j_call: TRBJ2-7
clone_size: .
d_call: TRBD1
cdr3_nt: TGTGCCAGCAGTTCCGTGGAGGGGACAGGGGGCTACGAGCAGTACTTC
cdr3_aa: CASSSVEGTGGYEQYF

v_call: TRBV29-1
j_call: TRBJ1-1
clone_size: many
d_call: .
cdr3_nt: TGCAGCGTATCCACAGGGACGGGGACTGAAGCTTTCTTT
cdr3_aa: CSVSTGTGTEAFF

v_call: TRBV29-1
j_call: TRBJ1-1
clone_size: .
d_call: .
cdr3_nt: TGCAGCTTCGCGGGGCCCGGAGGGACTGAAGCTTTCTTT
cdr3_aa: CSFAGPGGTEAFF

v_call: TRBV7-9
j_call: TRBJ1-4
clone_size: .
d_call: TRBD1
cdr3_nt: TGCGCCAGCAGTCTAGGGACAGGGGCTGAAAAACTGTTTTTT
cdr3_aa: CASSLGTGAEKLFF

v_call: TRBV20-1
j_call: TRBJ2-2
clone_size: .
d_call: .
cdr3_nt: TGCAGTGCTACCGTGGCCGGCACCGGGGAGCTGTTTTTT
cdr3_aa: CSATVAGTGELFF

v_call: TRBV7-3
j_call: TRBJ2-3
clone_size: .
d_call: TRBD2
cdr3_nt: TGTGCCAGCACCACGAGGACTAGCGGGTTGGGGGAGACGCAGTATTTT
cdr3_aa: CASTTRTSGLGETQYF

v_call: TRBV27
j_call: TRBJ1-5
clone_size: .
d_call: .
cdr3_nt: TGTGCCAGCAGTTTATTGATAAATCAGCCCCAGCATTTT
cdr3_aa: CASSLLINQPQHF

v_call: TRBV15
j_call: TRBJ1-4
clone_size: .
d_call: .
cdr3_nt: TGTGCCACCAGCAGAGCCAGGGGTAATGAAAAACTGTTTTTT
cdr3_aa: CATSRARGNEKLFF

v_call: TRBV6-5
j_call: TRBJ1-5
clone_size: .
d_call: TRBD1
cdr3_nt: TGTGCCAGCAGCGACAGGGGAGGAGGCTTTCAGCCCCAGCATTTT
cdr3_aa: CASSDRGGGFQPQHF

v_call: TRBV25-1
j_call: TRBJ2-3
clone_size: .
d_call: TRBD2
cdr3_nt: TGTGCCAGCAACGGGAGGGGAGGTACGCAGTATTTT
cdr3_aa: CASNGRGGTQYF

v_call: TRBV10-3
j_call: TRBJ2-5
clone_size: many
d_call: .
cdr3_nt: TGTGCCATCAGTGAGTCGCAAGAGACCCAGTACTTC
cdr3_aa: CAISESQETQYF

v_call: TRBV24-1
j_call: TRBJ1-5
clone_size: .
d_call: .
cdr3_nt: TGTGCCACCAGCACCCTCATACAGGGCCCCCAGCCCCAGCATTTT
cdr3_aa: CATSTLIQGPQPQHF

v_call: TRBV29-1
j_call: TRBJ2-1
clone_size: .
d_call: TRBD1
cdr3_nt: TGCAGCGGAGGGACAGGGATAGGGGAGCAGTTCTTC
cdr3_aa: CSGGTGIGEQFF

v_call: TRBV2
j_call: TRBJ2-7
clone_size: many
d_call: .
cdr3_nt: TGTGCCAGCAGTGATAACTACGAGCAGTACTTC
cdr3_aa: CASSDNYEQYF

v_call: TRBV2
j_call: TRBJ2-7
clone_size: many
d_call: .
cdr3_nt: TGTGCCAGCAAGATTGTTGGACAGTCCTACGAGCAGTACTTC
cdr3_aa: CASKIVGQSYEQYF

v_call: TRBV10-3
j_call: TRBJ2-7
clone_size: .
d_call: .
cdr3_nt: TGTGCCAGCAGTTGGGATTCCAGCGGAACTTACGAGCAGTACTTC
cdr3_aa: CASSWDSSGTYEQYF

v_call: TRBV2
j_call: TRBJ2-7
clone_size: once
d_call: .
cdr3_nt: TGTGCCAGCAGCCAAGACATGGGGAAGGACTACGAGCAGTACTTC
cdr3_aa: CASSQDMGKDYEQYF

v_call: TRBV7-9
j_call: TRBJ2-7
clone_size: few
d_call: .
cdr3_nt: TGTGCCAGCAGCTTACGGAATCTCAGGGAGCAGTACTTC
cdr3_aa: CASSLRNLREQYF

v_call: TRBV25-1
j_call: TRBJ2-7
clone_size: .
d_call: .
cdr3_nt: TGTGCCAGCAGCCTTAGTGGGGTACAAGAGCAGTACTTC
cdr3_aa: CASSLSGVQEQYF

v_call: TRBV9
j_call: TRBJ2-6
clone_size: many
d_call: .
cdr3_nt: TGTGCCAGCAGCGTAGCCGGCTCTGGGGCCAACGTCCTGACTTTC
cdr3_aa: CASSVAGSGANVLTF

v_call: TRBV7-9
j_call: TRBJ2-5
clone_size: .
d_call: .
cdr3_nt: TGTGCCAGCAGCCAAGAAGGAACAGGGGGAGGGTCGGAGACCCAGTACTTC
cdr3_aa: CASSQEGTGGGSETQYF

v_call: TRBV24-1
j_call: TRBJ2-5
clone_size: .
d_call: .
cdr3_nt: TGTGCCGCCAGTGATCCGGGACGCCAAGAGACCCAGTACTTC
cdr3_aa: CAASDPGRQETQYF

v_call: TRBV29-1
j_call: TRBJ2-7
clone_size: .
d_call: .
cdr3_nt: TGCAGCGTTGAAGGATCGGGGGAGCAGTACTTC
cdr3_aa: CSVEGSGEQYF

v_call: TRBV9
j_call: TRBJ1-6
clone_size: .
d_call: .
cdr3_nt: TGTGCCAGCAGCTTTTTTGTAGGCTCCTATAATTCACCCCTCCACTTT
cdr3_aa: CASSFFVGSYNSPLHF

v_call: TRBV29-1
j_call: TRBJ2-7
clone_size: many
d_call: .
cdr3_nt: TGCAGCGTTAGCACTGACTACGAGCAGTACTTC
cdr3_aa: CSVSTDYEQYF

v_call: TRBV5-1
j_call: TRBJ2-5
clone_size: once
d_call: TRBD1
cdr3_nt: TGCGCCAGCAGCGCTGGGGACAGGGGAGAAGAGACCCAGTACTTC
cdr3_aa: CASSAGDRGEETQYF

v_call: TRBV20-1
j_call: TRBJ1-1
clone_size: many
d_call: .
cdr3_nt: TGCAGTGCGGAGGGAGGGACATTTGAAGCTTTCTTT
cdr3_aa: CSAEGGTFEAFF

v_call: TRBV27
j_call: TRBJ1-5
clone_size: .
d_call: .
cdr3_nt: TGTGCCAGCAGTTTAAAGGAGAGTCAGCCCCAGCATTTT
cdr3_aa: CASSLKESQPQHF

v_call: TRBV29-1
j_call: TRBJ2-7
clone_size: .
d_call: TRBD1
cdr3_nt: TGCAGCGTTGACCCCGGGACAGACGAGCAGTACTTC
cdr3_aa: CSVDPGTDEQYF

v_call: TRBV15
j_call: TRBJ1-1
clone_size: many
d_call: .
cdr3_nt: TGTGCCACCAGCAGAGATCAGGCAGGGAAGAAGAAGGCTTTCTTT
cdr3_aa: CATSRDQAGKKKAFF

v_call: TRBV29-1
j_call: TRBJ1-4
clone_size: many
d_call: .
cdr3_nt: TGCAGCGTTGAAGCTCCTCCCGGGGGGCGTAAACTGTTTTTT
cdr3_aa: CSVEAPPGGRKLFF

v_call: TRBV20-1
j_call: TRBJ2-5
clone_size: few
d_call: TRBD1
cdr3_nt: TGCAGTGCGGAGACACCGGGACAGAACCAAGAGACCCAGTACTTC
cdr3_aa: CSAETPGQNQETQYF

v_call: TRBV5-1
j_call: TRBJ2-7
clone_size: many
d_call: TRBD1
cdr3_nt: TGCGCCAGCAGCTCGGACATGGGACAGTCCTACGAGCAGTACTTC
cdr3_aa: CASSSDMGQSYEQYF

v_call: TRBV5-4
j_call: TRBJ2-1
clone_size: .
d_call: TRBD1
cdr3_nt: TGTGCCAGCAGCCTAAGGGACAGCCAAGAGACCCAGTTCTTC
cdr3_aa: CASSLRDSQETQFF

v_call: TRBV10-2
j_call: TRBJ2-7
clone_size: .
d_call: .
cdr3_nt: TGCGCCAGCCGTCCCCAGAAGGGCGGAGAGCAGTACTTC
cdr3_aa: CASRPQKGGEQYF

v_call: TRBV7-9
j_call: TRBJ2-7
clone_size: .
d_call: .
cdr3_nt: TGTGCCAGCAGCTTAGGACCTCCGGGCTACGAGCAGTACTTC
cdr3_aa: CASSLGPPGYEQYF

v_call: TRBV7-3
j_call: TRBJ2-5
clone_size: .
d_call: .
cdr3_nt: TGTGCCAGCAGCTTAGCCGGCTCCCCGGGCCACCAAGAGACCCAGTACTTC
cdr3_aa: CASSLAGSPGHQETQYF

v_call: TRBV7-8
j_call: TRBJ1-1
clone_size: many
d_call: .
cdr3_nt: TGTGCCAGCAGCTCCGAGGGGCACACTGAAGCTTTCTTT
cdr3_aa: CASSSEGHTEAFF

v_call: TRBV25-1
j_call: TRBJ2-1
clone_size: .
d_call: TRBD2
cdr3_nt: TGTGCCAGCAGTGAATTAGGGACTAGGCTTCAGTTCTTC
cdr3_aa: CASSELGTRLQFF

v_call: TRBV19
j_call: TRBJ1-2
clone_size: .
d_call: TRBD1
cdr3_nt: TGTGCCAGTAGTATACGCAGGGGGCAAGGCTACACCTTC
cdr3_aa: CASSIRRGQGYTF

v_call: TRBV12-3/TRBV12-4
j_call: TRBJ1-6
clone_size: many
d_call: .
cdr3_nt: TGTGCCAGCAGTTTCCAAGATAATTCACCCCTCCACTTT
cdr3_aa: CASSFQDNSPLHF

v_call: TRBV29-1
j_call: TRBJ2-6
clone_size: many
d_call: .
cdr3_nt: TGCAGCATAACCCTTTCGTCTTCTGGGGCCAACGTCCTGACTTTC
cdr3_aa: CSITLSSSGANVLTF

v_call: TRBV4-3
j_call: TRBJ1-6
clone_size: few
d_call: .
cdr3_nt: TGCGCCAGCAGCCAACGCGCCGGGAGCTATGTCCACTTT
cdr3_aa: CASSQRAGSYVHF

v_call: TRBV25-1
j_call: TRBJ1-4
clone_size: .
d_call: .
cdr3_nt: TGTGCCATCAGGAACGGCTTCCGAAATGAAAAACTGTTTTTT
cdr3_aa: CAIRNGFRNEKLFF